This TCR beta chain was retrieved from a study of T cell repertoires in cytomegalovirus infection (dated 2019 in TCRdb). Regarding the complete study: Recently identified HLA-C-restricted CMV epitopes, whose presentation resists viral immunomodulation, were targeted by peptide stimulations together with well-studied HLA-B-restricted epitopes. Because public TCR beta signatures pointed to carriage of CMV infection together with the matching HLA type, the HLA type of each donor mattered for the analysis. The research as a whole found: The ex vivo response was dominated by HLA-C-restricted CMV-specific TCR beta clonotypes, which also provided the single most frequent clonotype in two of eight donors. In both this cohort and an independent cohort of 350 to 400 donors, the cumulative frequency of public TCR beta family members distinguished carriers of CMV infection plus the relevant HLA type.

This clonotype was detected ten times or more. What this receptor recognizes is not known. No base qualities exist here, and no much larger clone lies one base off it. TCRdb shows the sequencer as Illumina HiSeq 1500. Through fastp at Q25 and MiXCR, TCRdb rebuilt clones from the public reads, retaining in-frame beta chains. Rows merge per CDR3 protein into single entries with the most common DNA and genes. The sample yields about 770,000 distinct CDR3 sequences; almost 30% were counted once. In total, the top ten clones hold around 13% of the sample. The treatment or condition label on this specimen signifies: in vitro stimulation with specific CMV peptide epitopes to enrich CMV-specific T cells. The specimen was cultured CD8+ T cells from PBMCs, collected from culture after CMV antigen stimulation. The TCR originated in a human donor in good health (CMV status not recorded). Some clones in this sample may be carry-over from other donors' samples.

The CDR3 region has the sequence CASSEEGDRRRDTQYF. In nucleotides, the sequence is TGTGCCAGCAGTGAAGAAGGAGACAGGAGGCGGGATACGCAGTATTTT. The rearrangement combines TRBV6-1 with TRBJ2-3; TRBD1 is perhaps the D gene, given 6 matching bases. The germline V gene specifies MNHNS as CDR1 and SASEGT as CDR2. V sheds 1 base and J sheds 6 bases, leaving 17 bases between their ends. Inclusive of the bounding cysteine and phenylalanine, the CDR3 is 16 residues long. The only DNA kept is the CDR3, 48 bases in frame from the first base.